The 13 T cell receptor beta chains below come from one sample, sequenced in a study of tumor and adjacent non-tumor tissue in lung cancer. RNA was extracted from bulk tissue without any cell sorting. The library came from three nested PCR rounds adapted from ARM-PCR protocols. Using its own MiXCR run on the multiplex PCR reads, TCRdb lists one record per CDR3 protein. The data contain over 110,000 distinct CDR3 sequences, approximately 72% of them singletons. Input material: lung tumor tissue. The receptor set was obtained from a man in his sixties with small cell lung cancer.

Note on this clonotype: Because it lacks the conserved phenylalanine or tryptophan at the end, this CDR3 is likely a read error. The chain joins TRBV6-6 to TRBJ2-7; no firm D call. CDR1 and CDR2 (germline): MNHNY, SVGAGI (reference sequence). V lost 5 bases to trimming and J lost 7 bases, with 15 bases between them. CDR3 length equals 13 residues. The DNA of the CDR3 is TGTGCCAGCAGTCCGGGCCCACTGAGGGAGCAGTACGAC. Its protein product is CASSPGPLREQYD.

At least ten counts were recorded for this clonotype. The chain has TRBV20-1 and TRBJ2-1; D not certain. V was trimmed by 6 bases and J by 9 bases, leaving 15 bases between them. Germline V CDR1 and CDR2: DFQATT, SNEGSKA (reference sequence). The CDR3 contains 12 residues. The DNA of the CDR3 is TGCAGTGCCAACCAAGTGTTCGGTGAGCAGTTCTTC. Residues: CSANQVFGEQFF.

The chain has TRBV6-1 and TRBJ1-5; 7 bases fit TRBD1. The J call may be mistaken, given a closer DNA end match to TRBJ2-3. From germline, CDR1 is MNHNS and CDR2 SASEGT. This CDR3 region has 15 residues. The CDR3 bases are TGTGCCAGCAGCGAGGACAGGAGTAGCAATCAGCCCCAGTATTTT. Translating gives CASSEDRSSNQPQYF.

This clonotype was seen ten or more times. V and J are TRBV11-3 and TRBJ2-1; D possibly matches TRBD1 or TRBD2 (5 bases each). The CDR3 runs to 15 residues. V shed 3 bases and J shed 4 bases, with 13 bases lying between them. CDR1 SGHNT and CDR2 YENEEA come from the germline V gene. CDR3 nucleotides: TGTGCCAGCAGCTTTGGGGGAGTGGAATACAATGAGCAGTTCTTC. It is translated as CASSFGGVEYNEQFF.

This rearrangement joins TRBV12-3 or TRBV12-4 to TRBJ2-2, with D perhaps TRBD2 (6 bases). The V and J ends lost 8 bases and 0 bases respectively, with 16 bases between them. This CDR3 comprises 16 residues. In DNA, the CDR3 is TGTGCCAGCCAAATAGCCGGGACTTCGAACACCGGGGAGCTGTTTTTT. It specifies CASQIAGTSNTGELFF.

A note on this clonotype: A much larger clone differs by one base, so this may be a read error. The chain is built from TRBV12-5 and TRBJ2-1; 7 bases match TRBD1. V dropped 7 bases and J dropped 7; count of bases not matched to a gene: 10. CDR1 and CDR2 from the germline V gene are LGHNT and FRNRAP. This CDR3 is 14 amino acids long. The CDR3, as DNA: TGTGCTAGTGATCTCACAGGGGTTGGGAATGAGCAGTTCTTC. This encodes CASDLTGVGNEQFF.

Of note for this clonotype: One end of the junction is discordant with germline, which a read error may explain. This chain links TRBV12-3 or TRBV12-4 with TRBJ2-1; TRBD2 matches 7 bases. This CDR3 region has 15 residues. The CDR3 spells CVSNISWDYNNEQFF. The CDR3 DNA reads as TGTGTCAGCAATATTTCCTGGGACTACAACAATGAGCAGTTCTTC.

This clonotype was found a few times. The gene calls are TRBV5-4 and TRBJ2-6; 11 nucleotides agree with TRBD1. The V segment lost 3 bases and the J segment 0 bases; nucleotides outside the gene matches: 8. The CDR3 is made up of 19 amino acids. The germline CDR1 and CDR2 sequences are SGHNT and YYREEE (reference sequence). The CDR3 DNA reads TGTGCCAGCAGCTCCTTTGGAGGGACAGGGGGCTCTGGGGCCAACGTCCTGACTTTC. Residues: CASSSFGGTGGSGANVLTF.

This clonotype is judged medium-sized (0.01 to 0.1%). The chain couples TRBV11-3 to TRBJ2-1; no clear D. V shed 3 bases and J shed 5 bases, with 8 bases lying between them. The CDR3 runs to 13 residues. Germline CDR1 and CDR2: SGHNT and YENEEA. CDR3 sequence reads: CASSFYEDNEQFF. The CDR3 nucleotides are TGTGCCAGCAGCTTTTATGAGGACAATGAGCAGTTCTTC. Variable domain in full (rest from reference TRBV11-3 and TRBJ2-1): EAGVVQSPRYKIIEKKQPVAFWCNPISGHNTLYWYLQNLGQGPELLIRYENEEAVDDSQLPKDRFSAERLKGVDSTLKIQPAELGDSAVYLCASSFYEDNEQFFGPGTRLTVL.

In the case of this clonotype: Compared with germline, one end of the junction differs, possibly owing to a read error. V usage is TRBV4-1 and J usage is TRBJ1-6; the D gene is possibly TRBD1 (6 bases). The CDR3 length is 15 residues. Germline V gives CDR1 MGHRA, CDR2 YSYEKL. CDR3 bases: TGCGCCAACAGCCAAGGGGAACAGGGTCATTCACCCCTCCACTTT. Protein: CANSQGEQGHSPLHF.

J is TRBJ2-1 and V is TRBV12-3 or TRBV12-4; D possibly corresponds to TRBD2 (6 bases). The CDR3 is made up of 15 amino acids. The ends were cut back, 6 bases at V and 7 bases at J, with 19 bases in the middle. Here the CDR3 DNA reads TGTGCCAGCAGCCCTGGGGGGAGTAGGAGGAATGAGCAGTTCTTC. As protein: CASSPGGSRRNEQFF.

This clonotype was detected many times. The chain joins TRBV6-5 to TRBJ2-6; D gene ambiguous. The CDR3 has 14 residues. V was trimmed by 8 bases and J by 0 bases, leaving 8 bases between them. CDR1 and CDR2 from the germline V gene are MNHEY and SVGAGI. As DNA, the CDR3 is TGTGCCAGCCATGATGCCTCTGGGGCCAACGTCCTGACTTTC. It yields the protein CASHDASGANVLTF.

This clonotype has a single count. The genes are TRBV6-6 and TRBJ2-6; no definite D call. Germline V gene data show CDR1 as MNHNY and CDR2 as SVGAGI (reference sequence). This CDR3 has 13 amino acids. Between the trimmed V and J ends, which lost 8 bases and 3 bases, there was a span of 8 bases. The chain's CDR3 is CASLRGGANVLTF. CDR3 sequence (DNA): TGTGCCAGCTTACGCGGTGGGGCCAACGTCCTGACTTTC.